Listed here are 13 T cell receptor beta chains from one sample, sequenced in a study of T cell changes during pregnancy in multiple sclerosis. Measured with immunoSEQ multiplex PCR; TCRdb has only the in-frame clones, and not every one. Of about 55,000 clones in the sample, approximately 90% were seen once. Sequencing used CD4+ T cells from peripheral blood mononuclear cells, obtained in the first trimester of pregnancy. The source is a female donor with multiple sclerosis, enrolled in a pregnancy study.

V is TRBV28 and J is TRBJ2-7; TRBD1 aligns across 9 bases. Per the germline V gene, CDR1 is MDHEN and CDR2 is SYDVKM. The V and J ends lost 1 base and 2 bases, in that order; junction bases with no gene match: 9. CDR3 length: 17 residues. The CDR3 reads CASSLLRGQGKTYEQYF. The CDR3 nucleotides are TGTGCCAGCAGTTTATTAAGGGGACAGGGCAAGACCTACGAGCAGTACTTC. The whole variable domain, remainder taken from reference TRBV28 and TRBJ2-7, is DVKVTQSSRYLVKRTGEKVFLECVQDMDHENMFWYRQDPGLGLRLIYFSYDVKMKEKGDIPEGYSVSREKKERFSLILESASTNQTSMYLCASSLLRGQGKTYEQYFGPGTRLTVT.

This clone was seen only once. The chain employs TRBV11-2 and TRBJ2-7; tentatively, D is TRBD1 (6 bases). V lost 5 bases and J 9 bases, leaving 8 bases between the germline ends. The CDR3 runs to 10 residues. Germline V CDR1 and CDR2: SGHAT, FQNNGV. The CDR3 is CASSPQGQYF. CDR3 sequence (DNA): TGTGCCAGCAGCCCACAGGGGCAGTACTTC.

This chain uses TRBV18 with TRBJ1-1, with 10 bases aligning to TRBD1. This CDR3 has 13 residues. The ends lost 2 bases at V and 6 bases at J; junction bases unmatched: 0. In germline, CDR1 is KGHSH, CDR2 LQKENI. The CDR3 bases are TGTGCCAGCTCACCAGGGACAGGGGCTGAAGCTTTCTTT. Protein product: CASSPGTGAEAFF.

The V and J genes are TRBV5-1 and TRBJ2-5, with 9 bases aligning to TRBD1. The junction had 4 bases not matched to a gene; V was cut back by 4 bases and J by 0 bases. The CDR3 loop spans 15 amino acids. Germline lookup yields CDR1 SGHRS and CDR2 YFSETQ. CDR3 coding DNA: TGCGCCAGCAGCCCCTGGACAGGGGACCAAGAGACCCAGTACTTC. This encodes CASSPWTGDQETQYF.

The chain uses TRBV5-6 and TRBJ1-5; D remains unclear. In germline, CDR1 is SGHDT, CDR2 YYEEEE. Trimming took off 1 base at V and 1 base at J, with 12 bases between the two ends. This CDR3 is built from 16 residues. The CDR3 region has the DNA TGTGCCAGCAGCTTGTTTCGGGCGGGAAGCAATCAGCCCCAGCATTTT. This translates into CASSLFRAGSNQPQHF.

This clone has a single count. The chain couples TRBV6-5 to TRBJ2-1, with no clear D. The V end was cut by 0 bases, the J end by 8 bases, with 14 bases between. The germline V gene encodes CDR1 MNHEY and CDR2 SVGAGI. The CDR3 loop spans 15 amino acids. The CDR3 bases are TGTGCCAGCAGTTACTCCGGCAGCGAGTGGGATGAGCAGTTCTTC. This sequence encodes CASSYSGSEWDEQFF.

The chain employs TRBV4-1 and TRBJ2-4, with 14 bases identical to TRBD2. With V trimmed by 4 bases and J by 0 bases, 8 bases remained unmatched. Germline V gene data show CDR1 as MGHRA and CDR2 as YSYEKL. The CDR3 is made up of 19 amino acids. In nucleotides, the CDR3 is TGCGCCAGCAGCCGGTTAGGACTAGCGGGGGGCTTAGCCAAAAACATTCAGTACTTC. Protein product: CASSRLGLAGGLAKNIQYF.

The V gene is TRBV7-6, the J gene TRBJ2-5, with D possibly being TRBD1 (8 bases). V was shortened by 5 bases and J by 3 bases, with 16 bases between the two germline ends. The CDR3 totals 15 residues. From germline, CDR1 is SGHVS and CDR2 FNYEAQ. The CDR3 spells CASSLGQGGEETQYF. DNA of the CDR3: TGTGCCAGCAGCCTCGGACAGGGAGGGGAAGAGACCCAGTACTTC.

V is TRBV7-2 and J is TRBJ1-2, with TRBD1 identical over 7 bases. The CDR3 is made up of 13 amino acids. V trimming: 3 bases; J trimming: 7 bases; junction bases outside the gene matches: 5. The germline gives CDR1 SGHTA, CDR2 FQGNSA. The CDR3 region has the DNA TGTGCCAGCAGCTTCAGGAGGGGGCTTGGCTACACCTTC. Residues: CASSFRRGLGYTF.

This clone was seen a few times. J is TRBJ1-6 and V is TRBV5-1; TRBD1 matches at 11 bases. There are 14 residues in the CDR3. Germline CDR1 reads SGHRS; CDR2 reads YFSETQ. V was clipped by 4 bases and J by 7 bases; unmatched bases: 1. The CDR3 coding sequence is TGCGCCAGCAGCCGGGACAGGGGGAATTCACCCCTCCACTTT. Translated: CASSRDRGNSPLHF.

The chain is built from TRBV19 and TRBJ1-1, with TRBD1 matching over 9 bases. The trim removed 5 bases at V and 1 base at J, leaving 5 bases unmatched. The germline CDR1 and CDR2 sequences are LNHDA and SQIVND (reference sequence). The CDR3 length is 15 residues. CDR3 in amino acids: CASSSDRGANTEAFF. CDR3 in DNA: TGTGCCAGTAGTTCGGACAGGGGCGCGAACACTGAAGCTTTCTTT.

This clone was picked up a small number of times. The V gene is TRBV13, the J gene TRBJ1-2; TRBD1 matches 11 bases. V lost 5 bases, J lost 1 base, and 6 bases stayed unmatched. Germline CDR1 is PRHDT and CDR2 is FYEKMQ (reference sequence). This CDR3 is built from 16 residues. The CDR3 is CASSLRDRGVNYGYTF. DNA of the CDR3: TGTGCCAGCAGCCTCCGGGACAGGGGGGTTAACTATGGCTACACCTTC. Drawing the rest from reference TRBV13 and TRBJ1-2, the complete variable domain is AAGVIQSPRHLIKEKRETATLKCYPIPRHDTVYWYQQGPGQDPQFLISFYEKMQSDKGSIPDRFSAQQFSDYHSELNMSSLELGDSALYFCASSLRDRGVNYGYTFGSGTRLTVV.

V is TRBV6-1 and J is TRBJ2-3; maybe TRBD1 (5 bases). Trimming shortened V by 1 base and J by 5 bases, and 13 bases separated the two germline ends. The CDR3 is 15 amino acids. Looked up from germline, CDR1 is MNHNS and CDR2 is SASEGT. CDR3 nucleotides: TGTGCCAGCAGTGAAGGGACACTCTGGAAAGATACGCAGTATTTT. Its translation is CASSEGTLWKDTQYF.